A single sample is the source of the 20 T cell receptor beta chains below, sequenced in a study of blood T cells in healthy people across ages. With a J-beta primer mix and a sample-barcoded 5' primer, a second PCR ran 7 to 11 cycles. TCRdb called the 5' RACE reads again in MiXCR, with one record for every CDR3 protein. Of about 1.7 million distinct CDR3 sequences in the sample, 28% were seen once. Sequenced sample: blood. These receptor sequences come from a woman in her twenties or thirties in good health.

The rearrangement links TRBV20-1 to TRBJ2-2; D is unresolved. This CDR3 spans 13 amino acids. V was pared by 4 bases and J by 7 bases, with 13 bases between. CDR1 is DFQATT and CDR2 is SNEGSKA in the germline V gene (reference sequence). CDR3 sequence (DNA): TGCAGTGCTAATAGGGTTGAGAACGGGGAGCTGTTTTTT. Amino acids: CSANRVENGELFF.

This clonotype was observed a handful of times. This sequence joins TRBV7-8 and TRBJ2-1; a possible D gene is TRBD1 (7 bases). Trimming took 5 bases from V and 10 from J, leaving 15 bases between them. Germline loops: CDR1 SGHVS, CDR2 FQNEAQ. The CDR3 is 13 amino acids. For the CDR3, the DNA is TGTGCCAGCAGCCCCCAGGGGGGCTACGAGCAGTTCTTC. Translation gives CASSPQGGYEQFF.

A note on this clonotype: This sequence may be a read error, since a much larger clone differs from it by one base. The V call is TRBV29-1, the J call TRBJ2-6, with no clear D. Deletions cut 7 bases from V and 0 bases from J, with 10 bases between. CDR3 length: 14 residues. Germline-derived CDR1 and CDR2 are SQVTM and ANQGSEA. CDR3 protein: CSAAGASGANVLTF. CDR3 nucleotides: TGCAGCGCGGCCGGAGCCTCTGGGGCCAACGTCCTGACTTTC.

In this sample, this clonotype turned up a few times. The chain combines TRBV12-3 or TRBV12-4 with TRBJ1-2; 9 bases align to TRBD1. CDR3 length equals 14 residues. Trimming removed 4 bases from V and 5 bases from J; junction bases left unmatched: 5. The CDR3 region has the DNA TGTGCCAGCAGTTCGGGACAGGGAGAGTATGGCTACACCTTC. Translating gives CASSSGQGEYGYTF.

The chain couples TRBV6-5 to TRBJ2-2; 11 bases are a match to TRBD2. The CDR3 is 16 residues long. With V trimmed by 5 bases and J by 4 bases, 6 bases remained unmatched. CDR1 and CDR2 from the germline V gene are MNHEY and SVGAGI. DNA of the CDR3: TGTGCCAGCAGTCGCCCTAGCGGGGGGACCACCGGGGAGCTGTTTTTT. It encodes CASSRPSGGTTGELFF.

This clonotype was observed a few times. CDR3 DNA sequence: TGTGCCAGCAGCTTAGAGGGAGCGGGGCCGAGGAATGAGCAGTTCTTC. Its protein product is CASSLEGAGPRNEQFF. This chain uses TRBV7-2 with TRBJ2-1; 7 bases are a match to TRBD2. CDR1 and CDR2 (germline): SGHTA, FQGNSA. There are 16 residues in the CDR3. J gave up 7 bases and V 1 base, and 10 bases lay outside the gene matches.

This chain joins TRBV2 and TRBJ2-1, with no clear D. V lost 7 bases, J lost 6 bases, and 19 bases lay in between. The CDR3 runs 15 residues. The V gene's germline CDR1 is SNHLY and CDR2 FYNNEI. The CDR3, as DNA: TGTGCCAGCACAACCCACCCTAGTCTACGCAATGAGCAGTTCTTC. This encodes CASTTHPSLRNEQFF.

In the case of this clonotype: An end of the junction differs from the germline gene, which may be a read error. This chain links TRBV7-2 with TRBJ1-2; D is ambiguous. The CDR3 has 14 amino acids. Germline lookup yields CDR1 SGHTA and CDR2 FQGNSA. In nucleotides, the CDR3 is TGTGCCGGCAGCCGTCCGGGCTCAACCCATGGCTACACCTTC. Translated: CAGSRPGSTHGYTF.

This chain's CDR3 is CASSQELAFTDTQYF. The CDR3 DNA reads as TGTGCCAGCAGCCAAGAACTAGCTTTCACAGATACGCAGTATTTT. The chain employs TRBV14 and TRBJ2-3; D perhaps matches TRBD2 (6 bases). The CDR3 covers 15 residues. CDR1 and CDR2 from the germline V gene are SGHDN and FVKESK. Deletions cut 0 bases from V and 2 bases from J, with 9 bases between.

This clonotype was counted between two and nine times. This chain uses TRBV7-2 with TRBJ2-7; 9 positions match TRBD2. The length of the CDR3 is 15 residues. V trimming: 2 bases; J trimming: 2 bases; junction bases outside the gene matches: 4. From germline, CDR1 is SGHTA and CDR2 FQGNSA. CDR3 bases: TGTGCCAGCAGCTTAAAGGCGGGAGGGGCCTACGAGCAGTACTTC. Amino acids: CASSLKAGGAYEQYF.

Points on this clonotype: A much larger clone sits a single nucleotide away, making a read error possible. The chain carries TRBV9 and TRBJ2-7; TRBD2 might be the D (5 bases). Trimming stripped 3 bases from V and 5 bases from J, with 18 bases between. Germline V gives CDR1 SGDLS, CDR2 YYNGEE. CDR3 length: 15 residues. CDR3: CASSAETSLRNEQYF. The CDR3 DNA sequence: TGTGCCAGCAGCGCTGAAACTAGTTTGCGGAACGAGCAGTACTTC.

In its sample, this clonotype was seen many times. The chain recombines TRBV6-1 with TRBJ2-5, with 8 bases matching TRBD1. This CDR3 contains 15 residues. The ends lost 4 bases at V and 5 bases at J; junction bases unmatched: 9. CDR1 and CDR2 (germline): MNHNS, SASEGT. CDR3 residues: CASSARDRSWETQYF. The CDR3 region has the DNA TGTGCCAGCAGTGCCAGGGACAGGTCATGGGAGACCCAGTACTTC.

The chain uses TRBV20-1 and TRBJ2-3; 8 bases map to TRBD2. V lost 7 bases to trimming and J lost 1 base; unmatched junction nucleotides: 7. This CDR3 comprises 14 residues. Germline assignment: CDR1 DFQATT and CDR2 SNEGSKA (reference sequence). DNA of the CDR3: TGCAGTGTCAGGAGGCGGGAGGGCACAGATACGCAGTATTTT. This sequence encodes CSVRRREGTDTQYF.

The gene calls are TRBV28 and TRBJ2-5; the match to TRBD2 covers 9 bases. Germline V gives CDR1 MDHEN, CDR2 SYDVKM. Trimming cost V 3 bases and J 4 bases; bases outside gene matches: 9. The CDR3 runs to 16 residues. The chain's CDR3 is CASSFGGGARRETQYF. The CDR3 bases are TGTGCCAGCAGTTTTGGCGGGGGGGCGAGAAGAGAGACCCAGTACTTC. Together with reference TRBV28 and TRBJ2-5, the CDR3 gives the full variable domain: DVKVTQSSRYLVKRTGEKVFLECVQDMDHENMFWYRQDPGLGLRLIYFSYDVKMKEKGDIPEGYSVSREKKERFSLILESASTNQTSMYLCASSFGGGARRETQYFGPGTRLLVL.

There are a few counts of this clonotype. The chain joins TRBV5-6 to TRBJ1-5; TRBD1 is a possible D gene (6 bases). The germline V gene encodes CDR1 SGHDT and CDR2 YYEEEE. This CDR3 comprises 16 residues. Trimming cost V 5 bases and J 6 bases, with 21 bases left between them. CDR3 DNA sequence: TGTGCCAGCAGTCATAAAGGGGGGTCCCCCAGTCAGCCCCAGCATTTT. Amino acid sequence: CASSHKGGSPSQPQHF. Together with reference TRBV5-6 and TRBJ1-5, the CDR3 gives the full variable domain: DAGVTQSPTHLIKTRGQQVTLRCSPKSGHDTVSWYQQALGQGPQFIFQYYEEEERQRGNFPDRFSGHQFPNYSSELNVNALLLGDSALYLCASSHKGGSPSQPQHFGDGTRLSIL.

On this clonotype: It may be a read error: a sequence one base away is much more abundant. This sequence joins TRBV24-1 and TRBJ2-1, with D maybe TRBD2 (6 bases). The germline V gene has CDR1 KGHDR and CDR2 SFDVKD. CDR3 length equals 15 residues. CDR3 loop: CATSDPGGTNNKQFF. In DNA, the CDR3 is TGTGCCACCAGTGATCCCGGGGGTACCAACAATAAGCAGTTCTTC.

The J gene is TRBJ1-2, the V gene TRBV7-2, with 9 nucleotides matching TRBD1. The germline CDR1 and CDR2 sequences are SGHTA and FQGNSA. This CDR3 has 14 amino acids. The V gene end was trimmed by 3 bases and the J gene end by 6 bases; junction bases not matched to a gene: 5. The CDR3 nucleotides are TGTGCCAGCAGCTTCGGGACAGGGATCAATGGCTACACCTTC. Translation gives CASSFGTGINGYTF.

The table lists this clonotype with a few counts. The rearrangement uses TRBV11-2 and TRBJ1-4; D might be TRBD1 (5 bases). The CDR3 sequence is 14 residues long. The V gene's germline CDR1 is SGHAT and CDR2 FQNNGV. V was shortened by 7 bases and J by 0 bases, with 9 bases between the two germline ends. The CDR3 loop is CASTGVTTNEKLFF. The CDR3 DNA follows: TGTGCCAGCACGGGGGTCACAACTAATGAAAAACTGTTTTTT.

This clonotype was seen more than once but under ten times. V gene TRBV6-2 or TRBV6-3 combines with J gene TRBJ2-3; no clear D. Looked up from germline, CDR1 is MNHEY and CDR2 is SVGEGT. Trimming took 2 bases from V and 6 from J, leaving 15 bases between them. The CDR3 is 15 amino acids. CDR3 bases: TGTGCCAGCAGTTACGATGCCTCCACCGTGGATACGCAGTATTTT. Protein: CASSYDASTVDTQYF.

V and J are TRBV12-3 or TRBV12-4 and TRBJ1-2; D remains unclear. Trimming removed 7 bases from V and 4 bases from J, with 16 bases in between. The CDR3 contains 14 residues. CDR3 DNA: TGTGCCAGCATCTCTCGGCGGCTACCCTATGGCTACACCTTC. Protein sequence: CASISRRLPYGYTF.